This T cell receptor beta chain was captured by sequencing in a study of CD8+ T cells in alopecia areata. Study context: Tofacitinib exposure lasted 6 to 18 months, followed by 6 months off drug. General observations from the study: Persistence during tofacitinib was seen for many expanded lesional clones in scalp and blood. Both scalp clonality and the expanded CD8+ clones among the top 100 showed a significant decrease with tofacitinib. Clonality was higher in lesional than normal scalp, especially in alopecia totalis/universalis.

V was pared by 8 bases and J by 4 bases, with 18 bases between. The CDR3 has 15 residues. From germline, CDR1 is MNHEY and CDR2 SMNVEV (reference sequence). The sample's treatment: oral pan-JAK inhibitor, 5-10 mg twice daily. In the case of this clone: The antigen is unknown.

cDNA prepared by RNA extraction and subsequent reverse transcription served as the template for sequencing. TCRdb's copy holds only in-frame clones and misses some; the assay was immunoSEQ multiplex PCR. The table shows about 140,000 clones, with around 87% occurring only once. The sequence was obtained from a human donor with alopecia areata. Sequencing was performed on CD8+ T cells sorted from blood, taken at week 4, from a patient treated with tofacitinib. The V call is TRBV27, the J call TRBJ2-1, with D tentatively TRBD2 (7 bases). CDR3 residues: CASAGGGPVYNEQFF. Here the CDR3 DNA reads TGTGCCAGCGCTGGGGGGGGCCCGGTTTACAATGAGCAGTTCTTC.